This is a list of T cell receptor beta chains from one sample in a study of shared clonotypes between healthy human individuals. The table came from immunoSEQ multiplex PCR; TCRdb's copy has only in-frame clones and leaves some out. Among hundreds of thousands of clones, approximately 79% were seen once, and the ten largest hold 1.5% to 2%. Sequenced sample: memory CD4+ T cells sorted from blood. Receptors originate from a woman aged 25 to 45 in good health. Both conserved end residues are part of each CDR3. The order of the fields is J gene, V gene, clone size, D gene, CDR3 length, CDR3 protein, CDR3 DNA. A D gene is named only where the DNA matches it firmly. Size is omitted from some rows. Given values are once, few, many or a class for expanded clones.

j_call: TRBJ2-3; v_call: TRBV28; clone_size: NA; d_call: TRBD2; cdr3_length: 12; cdr3_aa: CASREGTDTQYF; cdr3_nt: TGTGCCAGCCGGGAGGGCACAGATACGCAGTATTTT
j_call: TRBJ2-2; v_call: TRBV2; clone_size: NA; d_call: NA; cdr3_length: 15; cdr3_aa: CASRGSQVNTGELFF; cdr3_nt: TGTGCCAGCAGGGGTAGCCAAGTGAACACCGGGGAGCTGTTTTTT
j_call: TRBJ1-1; v_call: TRBV5-1; clone_size: NA; d_call: NA; cdr3_length: 14; cdr3_aa: CASSLQATNTEAFF; cdr3_nt: TGCGCCAGCAGCCTCCAGGCGACGAACACTGAAGCTTTCTTT
j_call: TRBJ2-5; v_call: TRBV5-5; clone_size: NA; d_call: NA; cdr3_length: 16; cdr3_aa: CASSLDLASAARTQYF; cdr3_nt: TGTGCCAGCAGCTTGGACCTGGCTAGCGCCGCCAGGACCCAGTACTTC
j_call: TRBJ2-2; v_call: TRBV4-1; clone_size: once; d_call: NA; cdr3_length: 15; cdr3_aa: CASSPGPRNTGELFF; cdr3_nt: TGCGCCAGCAGCCCGGGACCCAGGAACACCGGGGAGCTGTTTTTT
j_call: TRBJ2-1; v_call: TRBV28; clone_size: NA; d_call: TRBD2; cdr3_length: 15; cdr3_aa: CASSLVVAGDREQFF; cdr3_nt: TGTGCCAGCAGTTTAGTGGTAGCGGGAGATCGTGAGCAGTTCTTC
j_call: TRBJ2-7; v_call: TRBV5-6; clone_size: once; d_call: TRBD1; cdr3_length: 14; cdr3_aa: CASSLGQGRYEQYF; cdr3_nt: TGTGCCAGCAGCCTGGGACAGGGGCGTTACGAGCAGTACTTC
j_call: TRBJ1-5; v_call: TRBV7-9; clone_size: many; d_call: TRBD1; cdr3_length: 14; cdr3_aa: CASSPDRESRPQHF; cdr3_nt: TGTGCCAGCAGCCCTGACAGGGAATCGCGGCCCCAGCATTTT
j_call: TRBJ2-2; v_call: TRBV11-3; clone_size: NA; d_call: NA; cdr3_length: 13; cdr3_aa: CASSLEGIGELFF; cdr3_nt: TGTGCCAGCAGCTTAGAAGGGATCGGGGAGCTGTTTTTT
j_call: TRBJ2-2; v_call: TRBV4-1; clone_size: NA; d_call: TRBD2; cdr3_length: 17; cdr3_aa: CASSPRLRAGNTGELFF; cdr3_nt: TGCGCCAGCAGCCCCCGGTTGCGAGCGGGAAACACCGGGGAGCTGTTTTTT
j_call: TRBJ1-2; v_call: TRBV2; clone_size: NA; d_call: NA; cdr3_length: 14; cdr3_aa: CASTKQEGPFGYTF; cdr3_nt: TGTGCCAGCACCAAACAGGAGGGCCCCTTTGGCTACACCTTC